Listed here is a single T cell receptor (beta chain). The CDR3 sequence is 11 residues long. V was pared by 5 bases and J by 11 bases, with 13 bases between. Per germline, CDR1 DFQATT and CDR2 SNEGSKA (reference sequence). TCRdb re-called the RT-PCR reads through MiXCR, storing one row per CDR3 protein. The sample gives around 700,000 distinct CDR3 sequences, over 12% of which show up once; about 3.6% is in the top ten. The sequenced sample was memory CD4+ T cells from blood. This TCR came from a female donor in good health, serving as a healthy control. The gene calls are TRBV20-1 and TRBJ1-3, with D unclear. CDR3 sequence reads: CSAAGFKPIYF. The CDR3 DNA follows: TGCAGTGCTGCGGGATTTAAACCCATATATTTT.